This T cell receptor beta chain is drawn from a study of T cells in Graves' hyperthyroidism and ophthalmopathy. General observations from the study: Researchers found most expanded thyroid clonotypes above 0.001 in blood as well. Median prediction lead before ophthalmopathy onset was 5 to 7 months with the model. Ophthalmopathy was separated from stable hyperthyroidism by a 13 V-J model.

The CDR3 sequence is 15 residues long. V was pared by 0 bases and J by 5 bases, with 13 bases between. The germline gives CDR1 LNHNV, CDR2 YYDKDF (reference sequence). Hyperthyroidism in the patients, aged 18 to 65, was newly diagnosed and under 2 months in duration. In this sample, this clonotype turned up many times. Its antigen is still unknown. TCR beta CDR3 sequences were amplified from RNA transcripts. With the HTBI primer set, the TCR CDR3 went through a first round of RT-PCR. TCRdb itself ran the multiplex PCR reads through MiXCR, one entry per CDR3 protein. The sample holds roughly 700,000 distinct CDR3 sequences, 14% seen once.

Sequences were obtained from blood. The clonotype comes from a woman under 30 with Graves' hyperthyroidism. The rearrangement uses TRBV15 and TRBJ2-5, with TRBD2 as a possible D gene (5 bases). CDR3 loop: CATSRDPSRTETQYF. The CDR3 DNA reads TGTGCCACCAGCAGAGATCCTAGCAGGACGGAGACCCAGTACTTC.